The 20 T cell receptor beta chains below come from one sample, sequenced in a study of breast tumors, draining lymph nodes, adjacent tissues. TCRdb re-analysed the multiplex PCR reads in MiXCR, keeping a single row per CDR3 protein. The sample yields about 180,000 distinct CDR3 sequences, about 30% seen once. The lymph nodes were axillary draining lymph nodes from breast cancer patients. Material: axillary lymph node tissue. The receptors derive from a female donor with breast cancer. Some clones in this sample may be carry-over from other donors' samples.

This chain connects TRBV11-1 to TRBJ1-5, with 9 bases lining up with TRBD1. This CDR3 is 15 amino acids long. CDR1 SGHAT and CDR2 FQDESV come from the germline V gene (reference sequence). The trim removed 7 bases at V and 8 bases at J, leaving 12 bases unmatched. The CDR3 loop is CASTAGQGGSEPQHF. CDR3 nucleotides: TGTGCCAGCACCGCGGGACAGGGAGGGAGTGAGCCCCAGCATTTT.

A word on this clonotype: The junction does not match germline at one end; this may be a read error. This chain connects TRBV20-1 to TRBJ1-6, with 12 bases aligning to TRBD1. CDR3 length: 17 amino acids. Germline V gene data show CDR1 as DFQATT and CDR2 as SNEGSKA (reference sequence). In DNA, the CDR3 is TGCAGTGCTGGAGGGGGACAGGGGGCTATGAATAATCCACCCCTCCACTTT. This gives the protein CSAGGGQGAMNNPPLHF.

In this sample, this clonotype turned up many times. This sequence joins TRBV5-6 and TRBJ1-5, with unresolved D. The CDR3 runs to 13 residues. Germline V CDR1 and CDR2: SGHDT, YYEEEE. V lost 4 bases and J 7 bases, leaving 12 bases between the germline ends. Here the CDR3 reads CASSPGAVQPQHF. The CDR3, as DNA: TGTGCCAGCAGCCCGGGCGCAGTCCAGCCCCAGCATTTT.

On this clonotype: An end of the junction does not agree with germline; a read error may underlie this. V is TRBV7-9 and J is TRBJ1-1; D is uncertain. Per the germline V gene, CDR1 is SEHNR and CDR2 is FQNEAQ (reference sequence). The length of the CDR3 is 15 residues. CDR3: CASSSELGANTEASF. The CDR3, as DNA: TGTGCCAGCAGCTCAGAGTTGGGAGCGAACACTGAAGCTTCCTTT. Using reference TRBV7-9 and TRBJ1-1 for the parts outside the CDR3, the full variable domain is DTGVSQNPRHKITKRGQNVTFRCDPISEHNRLYWYRQTLGQGPEFLTYFQNEAQLEKSRLLSDRFSAERPKGSFSTLEIQRTEQGDSAMYLCASSSELGANTEASFGQGTRLTVV.

This clonotype was counted ten times or more. The chain recombines TRBV7-2 with TRBJ2-6; 7 positions agree with TRBD1. Germline assignment: CDR1 SGHTA and CDR2 FQGNSA. The CDR3 has 17 amino acids. V lost 7 bases and J lost 0; bases outside the gene matches: 9. CDR3 loop: CASTYRQGSSGANVLTF. For the CDR3, the DNA is TGTGCCAGCACCTACCGACAGGGTTCCTCTGGGGCCAACGTCCTGACTTTC.

Many counts were recorded for this clonotype. V and J are TRBV30 and TRBJ2-1; 12 bases map to TRBD1. V lost 3 bases to trimming and J lost 7 bases; unmatched junction nucleotides: 7. The germline gives CDR1 GTSNPN, CDR2 SVGIG (reference sequence). This CDR3 has 15 amino acids. The CDR3 DNA sequence: TGTGCCTGGAGCCTCCGGGACAGGGGGCATAATGAGCAGTTCTTC. Translation gives CAWSLRDRGHNEQFF.

The chain combines TRBV7-9 with TRBJ1-6; 10 bases line up with TRBD1. Germline loops: CDR1 SEHNR, CDR2 FQNEAQ (reference sequence). Trimming cost V 5 bases and J 10 bases; bases outside gene matches: 5. The length of the CDR3 is 14 residues. CDR3 protein: CASSPGQGQSPLHF. CDR3 sequence (DNA): TGTGCCAGCAGCCCGGGACAGGGGCAATCACCCCTCCACTTT. Based on the CDR3 plus reference TRBV7-9 and TRBJ1-6, the full variable domain is DTGVSQNPRHKITKRGQNVTFRCDPISEHNRLYWYRQTLGQGPEFLTYFQNEAQLEKSRLLSDRFSAERPKGSFSTLEIQRTEQGDSAMYLCASSPGQGQSPLHFGNGTRLTVT.

This clonotype was counted many times. The chain has TRBV19 and TRBJ2-2; 8 bases line up with TRBD1. The CDR3 sequence is 15 residues long. The V gene end was trimmed by 7 bases and the J gene end by 4 bases; junction bases not matched to a gene: 8. Germline V gene lookup returns CDR1 LNHDA and CDR2 SQIVND (reference sequence). The CDR3 sequence: CASTLRGQGTGELFF. CDR3 nucleotide sequence: TGTGCCAGTACTCTCAGGGGGCAGGGCACCGGGGAGCTGTTTTTT.

In its sample, this clonotype was seen many times. The chain combines TRBV6-2 or TRBV6-3 with TRBJ2-7, with 11 positions matching TRBD2. The V gene's germline CDR1 is MNHEY and CDR2 SVGEGT. The CDR3 runs 15 residues. With 0 bases clipped from V and 5 bases from J, the junction kept 3 bases outside the gene matches. The CDR3 protein is CASSYSTSGAHEQYF. CDR3 DNA: TGTGCCAGCAGTTACTCGACTAGCGGGGCCCACGAGCAGTACTTC.

This sequence joins TRBV7-9 and TRBJ2-1; 9 nucleotides line up with TRBD1. The junction had 30 bases not matched to a gene; V was cut back by 3 bases and J by 9 bases. CDR3 size: 22 residues. Germline V gene lookup returns CDR1 SEHNR and CDR2 FQNEAQ (reference sequence). The CDR3 DNA reads as TGTGCCAGCAGCTTTTCGACAGGGGGGATGGACTATGGCTCCACTGTCCTTGGTGAGCAGTTCTTC. It encodes CASSFSTGGMDYGSTVLGEQFF. Full variable domain (remainder filled in from reference TRBV7-9 and TRBJ2-1): DTGVSQNPRHKITKRGQNVTFRCDPISEHNRLYWYRQTLGQGPEFLTYFQNEAQLEKSRLLSDRFSAERPKGSFSTLEIQRTEQGDSAMYLCASSFSTGGMDYGSTVLGEQFFGPGTRLTVL.

This clonotype was seen ten or more times. The chain carries TRBV7-2 and TRBJ2-4; the D call may be TRBD1 or TRBD2 (5 bases each). CDR1 is SGHTA and CDR2 is FQGNSA in the germline V gene. The CDR3 contains 14 residues. Trimming took off 3 bases at V and 1 base at J, with 7 bases between the two ends. The CDR3 sequence is CASSLGVAKNIQYF. The DNA of the CDR3 is TGTGCCAGCAGCTTGGGGGTCGCCAAAAACATTCAGTACTTC. Full variable domain (missing parts from reference TRBV7-2 and TRBJ2-4): GAGVSQSPSNKVTEKGKDVELRCDPISGHTALYWYRQSLGQGLEFLIYFQGNSAPDKSGLPSDRFSAERTGGSVSTLTIQRTQQEDSAVYLCASSLGVAKNIQYFGAGTRLSVL.

This CDR3 is CASRMPQGIANEKLFF. CDR3 nucleotides: TGTGCCAGCAGAATGCCCCAGGGGATAGCTAATGAAAAACTGTTTTTT. V usage is TRBV28 and J usage is TRBJ1-4; D may be TRBD1 (6 bases). Germline CDR1 and CDR2: MDHEN and SYDVKM. The V end lost 6 bases, the J end lost 3 bases, and 17 bases lay between the germline ends. The CDR3 is 16 residues long.

This clonotype was counted at least ten times. The CDR3 here is CASSLLASQETQYF. CDR3 DNA sequence: TGTGCCAGCAGCTTACTTGCGAGCCAAGAGACCCAGTACTTC. The rearrangement uses TRBV13 and TRBJ2-5; D is unresolved. CDR1 and CDR2 (germline): PRHDT, FYEKMQ (reference sequence). Trimming stripped 2 bases from V and 1 base from J, with 8 bases between. The CDR3 loop spans 14 amino acids.

The table lists this clonotype with a few counts. The CDR3 protein is CASSPPGSLYNEQFF. CDR3 bases: TGTGCCAGCAGCCCGCCCGGGAGCCTCTACAATGAGCAGTTCTTC. The chain carries TRBV7-9 and TRBJ2-1; possibly TRBD2 for D (6 bases). The ends were cut back, 5 bases at V and 3 bases at J, with 14 bases in the middle. This CDR3 is built from 15 residues. Germline lookup yields CDR1 SEHNR and CDR2 FQNEAQ (reference sequence).

Concerning this clonotype: This may stem from a read error, because a much larger clone lies one nucleotide away. The missing conserved phenylalanine or tryptophan at the end of this CDR3 makes a read error likely. The genes are TRBV4-1 and TRBJ2-3, with 7 bases matching TRBD2. The CDR3 is 18 residues long. CDR1 MGHRA and CDR2 YSYEKL come from the germline V gene. This CDR3 is CASSQVWVAGGGADTQYL. Here the CDR3 DNA reads TGTGCCAGCAGCCAAGTATGGGTAGCGGGTGGGGGGGCAGATACGCAGTATCTT.

In its sample, this clonotype was seen many times. V and J are TRBV19 and TRBJ1-6; 10 positions match TRBD1. Trimming took 4 bases from V and 7 from J; bases not matched to a gene: 4. CDR1 is LNHDA and CDR2 is SQIVND in the germline V gene (reference sequence). The CDR3 is 15 amino acids. DNA for the CDR3: TGTGCCAGTAGTAGCCGACAGGGGGCAAATTCACCCCTCCACTTT. This sequence encodes CASSSRQGANSPLHF.

This clonotype has a count of ten or more. This chain joins TRBV6-1 and TRBJ1-4; the D gene is possibly TRBD1 (5 bases). This CDR3 has 13 amino acids. The V and J ends lost 8 bases and 6 bases respectively, with 13 bases between them. Per the germline V gene, CDR1 is MNHNS and CDR2 is SASEGT. CDR3 residues: CASDDSNYEKLFF. The CDR3 region has the DNA TGTGCCAGCGATGACAGTAACTATGAAAAACTGTTTTTT.

This clonotype was found many times. The genes are TRBV20-1 and TRBJ2-7, with 9 bases identical to TRBD1. V gave up 3 bases and J gave up 4 bases; unmatched junction bases: 1. The CDR3 length is 12 residues. Germline V gene sequence: CDR1 DFQATT, CDR2 SNEGSKA (reference sequence). The CDR3 DNA reads TGCAGTGCTAGGGACAGGGGATACGAGCAGTACTTC. It yields the protein CSARDRGYEQYF.

This chain links TRBV9 with TRBJ1-1; possibly TRBD1 for D (5 bases). V shed 4 bases and J shed 1 base, with 11 bases lying between them. There are 14 residues in the CDR3. In germline, CDR1 is SGDLS, CDR2 YYNGEE. CDR3 coding DNA: TGTGCCAGCAGCACCCAAACAGGGAACACTGAAGCTTTCTTT. As protein: CASSTQTGNTEAFF.

This clonotype has a count of ten or more. The CDR3 DNA sequence: TGTGCCAGCAGCCAGGAAGGGACTAGCGGGATATCGAATGAGCAGTTCTTC. Its translation: CASSQEGTSGISNEQFF. The chain couples TRBV4-2 to TRBJ2-1; 13 bases map to TRBD2. Germline CDR1 LGHNA, CDR2 YNFKEQ. The CDR3 loop spans 17 amino acids. With V trimmed by 3 bases and J by 7 bases, 9 bases remained unmatched.